The TCR beta chain under discussion was sequenced for a study of blood T cell repertoires in COVID-19. About the research overall: Material from acute and convalescent COVID-19 was sourced from the United States, Italy and Spain. The analysed material was cDNA or gDNA that came from T cells, B-cell-depleted T cells, or PBMCs.

Source study methods: Amplification of reference gene primers was used by the study to estimate nucleated cell counts. The table came from immunoSEQ multiplex PCR; TCRdb's copy has only in-frame clones and leaves some out. That table is the source of V, J and clone size, and D and trimming were worked out from the DNA. The sample lists approximately 130,000 clones; almost 80% were seen once. This receptor was identified in a human donor in a cohort sampled during active COVID-19. Sequenced material: peripheral blood.

CDR3 in amino acids: CASSPRRSGRAHEQFF. CDR3 DNA sequence: TGTGCCAGCAGTCCACGAAGGAGCGGGAGGGCGCATGAGCAGTTCTTC. This chain joins TRBV6-2 or TRBV6-3 and TRBJ2-1, with 10 bases that match TRBD2. In germline, CDR1 is MNHEY, CDR2 SVGEGT. The V gene end was trimmed by 5 bases and the J gene end by 8 bases; junction bases not matched to a gene: 12. This CDR3 has 16 residues.